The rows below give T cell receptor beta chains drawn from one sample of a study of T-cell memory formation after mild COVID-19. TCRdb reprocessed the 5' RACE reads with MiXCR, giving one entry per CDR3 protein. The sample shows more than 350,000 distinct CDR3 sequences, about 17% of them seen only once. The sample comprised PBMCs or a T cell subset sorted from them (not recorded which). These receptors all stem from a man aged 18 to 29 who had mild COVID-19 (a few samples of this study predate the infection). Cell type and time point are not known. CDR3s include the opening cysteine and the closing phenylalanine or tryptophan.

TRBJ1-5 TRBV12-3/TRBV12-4 CASSPPDSNRHQPQHF
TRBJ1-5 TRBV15 CATSRDLWGVNQPQHF
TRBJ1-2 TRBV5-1 CASSLGQTSNYGYTF
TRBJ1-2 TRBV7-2 CASSLEEGSLGYTF
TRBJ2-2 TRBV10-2 CASSEPLAGGGTGELFF
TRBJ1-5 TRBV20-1 CSARGGDYSNQPQHF
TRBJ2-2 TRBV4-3 CASSQDRHRGMGNTGELFF
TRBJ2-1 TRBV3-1 CASSTSSADEQFF
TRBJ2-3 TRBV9 CASSVVTDTDTQYF
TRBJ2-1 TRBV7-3 CASSLTPGSLYNEQFF
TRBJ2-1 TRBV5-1 CASSLTASGAQQFF
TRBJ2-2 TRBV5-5 CASSQKGTVNTGELFF
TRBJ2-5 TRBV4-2 CASSLSGGTQETQYF
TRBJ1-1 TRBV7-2 CASSLALGESTEAFF
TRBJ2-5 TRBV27 CASSHRLARRETQYF
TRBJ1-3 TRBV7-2 CASSLNGGDTIYF
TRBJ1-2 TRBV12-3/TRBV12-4 CASTRGELSYGYTF
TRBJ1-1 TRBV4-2 CASSHLYGQSMNTEAFF
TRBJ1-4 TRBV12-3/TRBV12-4 CASSADRGGEKLFF
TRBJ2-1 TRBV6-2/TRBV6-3 CASGTGDSGEQFF
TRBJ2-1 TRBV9 CASSPRVSRGRYNEQFF
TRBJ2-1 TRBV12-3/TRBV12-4 CASSLTGGLSVDNEQFF
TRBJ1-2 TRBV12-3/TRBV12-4 CASTRDVYGYTF
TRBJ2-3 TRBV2 CASRPGGRGTQYF
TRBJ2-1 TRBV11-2 CASSSDRYNEQFF
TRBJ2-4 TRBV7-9 CASSLSSGVAKNIQYF
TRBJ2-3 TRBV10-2 CASLDRGPYTDTQYF